A single sample gave rise to the 27 T cell receptor beta chains below, sequenced in a study of T cell responses to AZD1222 COVID-19 vaccine. TCRdb's table, derived via immunoSEQ multiplex PCR, lists solely in-frame clones and lacks some. The profile shows tens of thousands of clones, around four fifths of them singletons. Material: peripheral blood, obtained on day 0 of AZD1222 vaccination. The receptors here all came from an adult in good health.

This sequence joins TRBV7-9 and TRBJ1-5, with 8 bases lining up with TRBD1. Germline loops: CDR1 SEHNR, CDR2 FQNEAQ (reference sequence). Trimming took 4 bases from V and 6 from J; bases not matched to a gene: 5. This CDR3 has 14 residues. The chain's CDR3 is CASSSDRDGQPQHF. The CDR3 DNA reads TGTGCCAGCAGCTCGGACAGGGACGGTCAGCCCCAGCATTTT.

V gene TRBV7-8 combines with J gene TRBJ1-6, with D maybe TRBD1 (6 bases). The CDR3 has 13 residues. Trimming removed 2 bases from V and 9 bases from J, with 8 bases in between. CDR1 and CDR2 from the germline V gene are SGHVS and FQNEAQ. The CDR3, as DNA: TGTGCCAGCAGCTTACAGGGGAGTTCACCCCTCCACTTT. Translating it yields CASSLQGSSPLHF.

This clone has a single count. The genes are TRBV20-1 and TRBJ1-4; D not resolved. The length of the CDR3 is 11 residues. The germline V gene has CDR1 DFQATT and CDR2 SNEGSKA (reference sequence). The CDR3 is CILQTPGKLFF. Here the CDR3 DNA reads TGCATCCTCCAAACTCCGGGAAAACTGTTTTTT.

The sample holds a few counts of this clone. CDR3 sequence reads: CAWSPRWADTGELFF. CDR3 sequence (DNA): TGTGCCTGGAGCCCACGTTGGGCGGACACCGGGGAGCTGTTTTTT. V and J are TRBV30 and TRBJ2-2, with D hard to call. V gave up 3 bases and J gave up 3 bases, with 14 bases separating them. The CDR3 consists of 15 residues. Germline V CDR1 and CDR2: GTSNPN, SVGIG (reference sequence).

The rearrangement links TRBV5-1 to TRBJ2-1; no reliable D call. CDR3 length: 15 amino acids. CDR1 and CDR2 (germline): SGHRS, YFSETQ. The V end lost 4 bases, the J end lost 4 bases, and 15 bases lay between the germline ends. CDR3: CASSPSIAVYNEQFF. DNA of the CDR3: TGCGCCAGCAGCCCTAGTATCGCGGTTTACAATGAGCAGTTCTTC.

This chain uses TRBV5-1 with TRBJ2-7, with D tentatively TRBD1 (6 bases). The CDR3 consists of 16 residues. The germline V gene encodes CDR1 SGHRS and CDR2 YFSETQ. Trimming pared 3 bases from V and 4 bases from J, leaving 20 bases between. CDR3 region: CASSWTLIGTTYEQYF. As DNA, the CDR3 is TGCGCCAGCAGCTGGACTCTAATCGGGACAACATACGAGCAGTACTTC.

This clone was recorded only once. V is TRBV6-5 and J is TRBJ2-2; D unclear. The V end lost 2 bases, the J end lost 5 bases, and 6 bases lay between the germline ends. The CDR3 loop spans 13 amino acids. Per the germline V gene, CDR1 is MNHEY and CDR2 is SVGAGI. The CDR3 coding sequence is TGTGCCAGCAGTTACGTGGGAACCGGGGAGCTGTTTTTT. Its protein is CASSYVGTGELFF.

V gene TRBV18 combines with J gene TRBJ1-1, with 10 bases matching TRBD1. CDR1 is KGHSH and CDR2 is LQKENI in the germline V gene. The trim removed 6 bases at V and 3 bases at J, leaving 4 bases unmatched. This CDR3 has 14 amino acids. The CDR3 DNA reads TGTGCCAGCTCCATCGGGACAGGGGACACTGAAGCTTTCTTT. This translates into CASSIGTGDTEAFF.

The chain joins TRBV5-1 to TRBJ2-1; no clear D gene. The V end was cut by 4 bases, the J end by 0 bases, with 11 bases between. The CDR3 covers 15 residues. Germline loops: CDR1 SGHRS, CDR2 YFSETQ. CDR3 nucleotide sequence: TGCGCCAGCAGCCCCGCCTCGAGCTCCTACAATGAGCAGTTCTTC. This gives the protein CASSPASSSYNEQFF.

The gene calls are TRBV11-2 and TRBJ2-3; 7 bases line up with TRBD1. This CDR3 comprises 15 residues. With 3 bases clipped from V and 0 bases from J, the junction kept 3 bases outside the gene matches. CDR1 and CDR2 from the germline V gene are SGHAT and FQNNGV. As DNA, the CDR3 is TGTGCCAGCAGCTTGGGACAGCCTAGCACAGATACGCAGTATTTT. As protein: CASSLGQPSTDTQYF.

This clone has a single count. The chain links TRBV7-2 to TRBJ2-7, with 7 nucleotides matching TRBD2. The V segment lost 3 bases and the J segment 0 bases; nucleotides outside the gene matches: 8. CDR1 SGHTA and CDR2 FQGNSA come from the germline V gene. The CDR3 is 16 residues long. The CDR3 nucleotides read TGTGCCAGCAGCTTTCGAACTAGCGAGAGCTCCTACGAGCAGTACTTC. Translation: CASSFRTSESSYEQYF.

The chain joins TRBV9 to TRBJ2-6; D is possibly TRBD1 (5 bases). The CDR3 totals 20 residues. V lost 3 bases and J 0 bases, leaving 22 bases between the germline ends. Germline-derived CDR1 and CDR2 are SGDLS and YYNGEE. The DNA of the CDR3 is TGTGCCAGCAGCGAAGGTCCGTGGGGCCGCTTTGGCTCTGGGGCCAACGTCCTGACTTTC. It yields the protein CASSEGPWGRFGSGANVLTF.

This clone occurred a few times. The CDR3 coding sequence is TGTGCCAGCAGCCGACAGGAGAATAATTCACCCCTCCACTTT. It translates to CASSRQENNSPLHF. V gene TRBV7-8 combines with J gene TRBJ1-6; a possible D gene is TRBD1 (6 bases). Germline V gene lookup returns CDR1 SGHVS and CDR2 FQNEAQ. Deletions cut 5 bases from V and 5 bases from J, with 10 bases between. CDR3 length: 14 amino acids.

The chain is built from TRBV2 and TRBJ2-1, with a weak D call TRBD2 (5 bases). Trimming pared 8 bases from V and 9 bases from J, leaving 14 bases between. The CDR3 sequence is 12 residues long. Germline lookup yields CDR1 SNHLY and CDR2 FYNNEI. CDR3 coding DNA: TGTGCCAGCCACACTAGTTCTGGTGAGCAGTTCTTC. This encodes CASHTSSGEQFF.

This clone came up a few times. The chain carries TRBV5-4 and TRBJ1-4, with 8 bases matching TRBD1. The CDR3 extends over 15 amino acids. The germline gives CDR1 SGHNT, CDR2 YYREEE (reference sequence). J gave up 6 bases and V 3 bases, and 7 bases lay outside the gene matches. DNA of the CDR3: TGTGCCAGCAGCTCTCAAAGGACAGGGCATGAAAAACTGTTTTTT. Its translation is CASSSQRTGHEKLFF. Together with reference TRBV5-4 and TRBJ1-4, the CDR3 gives the full variable domain: ETGVTQSPTHLIKTRGQQVTLRCSSQSGHNTVSWYQQALGQGPQFIFQYYREEENGRGNFPPRFSGLQFPNYSSELNVNALELDDSALYLCASSSQRTGHEKLFFGSGTQLSVL.

For the CDR3, the DNA is TGTGCCAGCAGTTTAGTCCACGGTCGTGGCTACACCTTC. Translation: CASSLVHGRGYTF. This sequence joins TRBV12-3 or TRBV12-4 and TRBJ1-2; no definite D call. This CDR3 is built from 13 residues. V lost 1 base to trimming and J lost 7 bases, with 10 bases between them.

This chain uses TRBV29-1 with TRBJ1-6, with TRBD1 identical over 9 bases. The CDR3 is 13 residues long. The J segment lost 5 bases and the V segment lost 4 bases, leaving 0 bases of the junction unmatched. Germline V gene data show CDR1 as SQVTM and CDR2 as ANQGSEA. The CDR3 loop is CSVGDRDNSPLHF. The CDR3 coding sequence is TGCAGCGTTGGGGACAGGGATAATTCACCCCTCCACTTT.

This clone has only a few counts. The V and J genes are TRBV20-1 and TRBJ1-6; D unclear. The CDR3 spans 11 residues. CDR1 DFQATT and CDR2 SNEGSKA come from the germline V gene (reference sequence). V was shortened by 4 bases and J by 7 bases, with 5 bases between the two germline ends. The CDR3 DNA is TGCAGTGCTAACAAGAATTCACCCCTCCACTTT. Amino acid sequence: CSANKNSPLHF.

The chain joins TRBV6-5 to TRBJ2-7, with D possibly TRBD1 on 5 matching bases. The germline V gene has CDR1 MNHEY and CDR2 SVGAGI. The CDR3 is 14 residues long. Trimming removed 2 bases from V and 0 bases from J, with 8 bases in between. CDR3 coding DNA: TGTGCCAGCAGTTACAGACAGCTCTCCTACGAGCAGTACTTC. This codes for CASSYRQLSYEQYF.

The rearrangement joins TRBV6-5 to TRBJ2-2; D is possibly TRBD1 (6 bases). CDR3 length: 13 amino acids. Germline V CDR1 and CDR2: MNHEY, SVGAGI. V lost 7 bases to trimming and J lost 4 bases, with 10 bases between them. The CDR3 spells CASTGDRTGELFF. The CDR3 DNA sequence: TGTGCCAGCACAGGGGACCGCACCGGGGAGCTGTTTTTT.

The chain combines TRBV5-4 with TRBJ2-1; TRBD2 aligns across 8 bases. The CDR3 is 15 amino acids. CDR1 and CDR2 (germline): SGHNT, YYREEE (reference sequence). Unmatched junction bases numbered 8, after V lost 4 bases and J lost 5 bases. DNA of the CDR3: TGTGCCAGCAGCGAACCGGGACTAGGCGACAATGAGCAGTTCTTC. Translating gives CASSEPGLGDNEQFF. Filled out from reference TRBV5-4 and TRBJ2-1, the complete variable domain reads ETGVTQSPTHLIKTRGQQVTLRCSSQSGHNTVSWYQQALGQGPQFIFQYYREEENGRGNFPPRFSGLQFPNYSSELNVNALELDDSALYLCASSEPGLGDNEQFFGPGTRLTVL.

This clone has only one observation. The rearrangement links TRBV6-1 to TRBJ2-4; 7 bases align to TRBD1. Germline trimming cut 0 bases from V and 5 bases from J; bases unmatched to any gene: 1. The V gene's germline CDR1 is MNHNS and CDR2 SASEGT. The CDR3 length is 14 residues. In DNA, the CDR3 is TGTGCCAGCAGTGAAGCCACAGGGGAAAACATTCAGTACTTC. Translated: CASSEATGENIQYF.

This clone showed up just a few times. V usage is TRBV7-2 and J usage is TRBJ2-3; the D gene is possibly TRBD1 (5 bases). The CDR3 extends over 12 amino acids. In germline, CDR1 is SGHTA, CDR2 FQGNSA. Trimming stripped 5 bases from V and 8 bases from J, with 11 bases between. CDR3 sequence: CASSARASTQYF. The CDR3 DNA reads TGTGCCAGCAGCGCCAGGGCTAGTACGCAGTATTTT.

The chain joins TRBV21-1 to TRBJ2-1; the table's D gene call, TRBD2, was not cross checked with the DNA. TRBV21-1 is a listed pseudogene. The CDR3 has 15 residues. CDR3 in amino acids: CASSRLAGAVGEQFF. The CDR3 nucleotides read TGTGCCAGCAGCAGGCTAGCGGGAGCGGTCGGTGAGCAGTTCTTC.

This clone has just one count. The chain recombines TRBV5-1 with TRBJ2-1, with 11 bases that match TRBD2. From germline, CDR1 is SGHRS and CDR2 YFSETQ. This CDR3 region has 20 residues. V lost 4 bases and J lost 0; bases outside the gene matches: 15. The CDR3 spells CASSPQGLAGGRSSYNEQFF. Here the CDR3 DNA reads TGCGCCAGCAGCCCTCAGGGGCTAGCGGGGGGTAGGAGCTCCTACAATGAGCAGTTCTTC. Looking up the rest from reference TRBV5-1 and TRBJ2-1 gives the full variable domain: KAGVTQTPRYLIKTRGQQVTLSCSPISGHRSVSWYQQTPGQGLQFLFEYFSETQRNKGNFPGRFSGRQFSNSRSEMNVSTLELGDSALYLCASSPQGLAGGRSSYNEQFFGPGTRLTVL.

In its sample, this clone was seen a few times. This chain links TRBV13 with TRBJ2-4, with D perhaps matching TRBD2 (6 bases). Germline V gives CDR1 PRHDT, CDR2 FYEKMQ (reference sequence). V was shortened by 0 bases and J by 6 bases, with 9 bases between the two germline ends. This CDR3 region has 14 residues. In nucleotides, the CDR3 is TGTGCCAGCAGCTTAGGTGGGGGAGGAAACATTCAGTACTTC. The encoded protein is CASSLGGGGNIQYF.

The chain joins TRBV5-5 to TRBJ2-1; 12 bases map to TRBD2. The junction had 7 bases not matched to a gene; V was cut back by 2 bases and J by 1 base. Germline V gene sequence: CDR1 SGHKS, CDR2 YYEKEE (reference sequence). The CDR3 extends over 18 amino acids. The CDR3 is CASSLGLAGGRSYNEQFF. The CDR3 nucleotides are TGTGCCAGCAGCTTAGGGCTAGCGGGAGGGCGGTCCTACAATGAGCAGTTCTTC.